This TCR beta chain was observed in a study of human T cells and chemical hapten exposure. The time point is: patch test 1, 2 weeks after DPC sensitization. As to treatment: therapeutic diphenylcyclopropenone sensitization with weekly scalp DPC. Patch tests were applied only after blood draws. Overall study results and limits: TCRs whose frequency exceeded 1 in 1000 remained the same following DPC sensitization. Compared with pre-sensitization or healthy control sets, expanded TCRs clustered more.

The library attached unique molecular identifiers to individual cDNA molecules. TCRdb itself ran the RACE reads through MiXCR, one entry per CDR3 protein. The sample carries roughly 98,000 distinct CDR3 sequences, under 15% recorded once. A word on this clonotype: The antigen remains unidentified.

The sequence was collected from a woman in her 40s with alopecia areata. Some clones in this sample may be carry-over from other donors' samples. The source material was whole blood, sampled in connection with sensitization to the hapten diphenylcyclopropenone (DPC).

CDR3 DNA: TGTGCCATCAGCGACAGCCCCTACGAGCAGTACTTC. This encodes CAISDSPYEQYF. The chain couples TRBV10-3 to TRBJ2-7, with D maybe TRBD1 (5 bases). Germline CDR1 and CDR2: ENHRY and SYGVKD. The CDR3 runs to 12 residues. Deletions cut 6 bases from V and 2 bases from J, with 8 bases between.